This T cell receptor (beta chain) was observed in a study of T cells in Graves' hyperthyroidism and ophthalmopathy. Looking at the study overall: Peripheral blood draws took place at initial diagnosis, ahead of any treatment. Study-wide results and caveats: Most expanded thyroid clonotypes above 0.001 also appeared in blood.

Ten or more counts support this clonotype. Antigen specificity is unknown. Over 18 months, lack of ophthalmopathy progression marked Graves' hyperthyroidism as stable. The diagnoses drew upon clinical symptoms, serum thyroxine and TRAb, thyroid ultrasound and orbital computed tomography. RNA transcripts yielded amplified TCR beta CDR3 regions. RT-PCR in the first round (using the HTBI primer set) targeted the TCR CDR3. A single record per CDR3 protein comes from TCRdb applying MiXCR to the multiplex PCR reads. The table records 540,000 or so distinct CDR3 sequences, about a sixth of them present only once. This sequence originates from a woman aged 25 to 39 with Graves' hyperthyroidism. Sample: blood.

The CDR3 bases are TGTGCCACCTCCCACTCTAGCGGGAGTAGTTACGAGCAGTACTTC. Protein: CATSHSSGSSYEQYF. The rearrangement uses TRBV3-1 and TRBJ2-7; 10 positions agree with TRBD2. Germline V gene lookup returns CDR1 LGHDT and CDR2 YNNKEL (reference sequence). CDR3 length equals 15 residues. The V segment lost 10 bases and the J segment 4 bases; nucleotides outside the gene matches: 13.